Shown below are 13 T cell receptor beta chains from a single sample sequenced in a study of blood T cells in healthy people across ages (dated by TCRdb to between 2014 and 2017). Preparation of the library involved 5' RACE. The sample was run on an Illumina HiSeq 2500. A second PCR of 7 to 11 cycles was performed with a sample-barcoded 5' primer and a J-beta primer mix. TCRdb applied fastp at Q25 and MiXCR to the public reads, then kept only in-frame beta chains. Each entry is one CDR3 protein sequence, shown with its most common DNA and genes. This sample comprises over a million distinct CDR3 sequences, roughly 40% of them detected only once. The top ten clonotypes cover roughly 7.9% of the sample. The specimen was blood. Source of these receptors: a woman under 30 in good health.

The CDR3 coding sequence is TGCAGTGCTAGAGATCTCGGGAGTCTAATAATGAACACTGAAGCTTTCTTT. It translates to CSARDLGSLIMNTEAFF. The genes are TRBV20-1 and TRBJ1-1; no firm D call. Trimming shortened V by 0 bases and J by 0 bases, and 17 bases separated the two germline ends. The germline gives CDR1 DFQATT, CDR2 SNEGSKA (reference sequence). The CDR3 consists of 17 residues.

This clonotype was recorded a few times. This chain joins TRBV11-2 and TRBJ2-5, with D unresolved. The germline V gene has CDR1 SGHAT and CDR2 FQNNGV. CDR3 length equals 11 residues. Trimming stripped 4 bases from V and 7 bases from J, with 7 bases between. This CDR3 reads CASSSTRTQYF. The CDR3 nucleotides are TGTGCCAGCAGCTCTACAAGGACCCAGTACTTC.

J is TRBJ2-1 and V is TRBV27; TRBD2 agrees at 8 bases. The V gene's germline CDR1 is MNHEY and CDR2 SMNVEV (reference sequence). The length of the CDR3 is 20 residues. J gave up 5 bases and V 3 bases, and 21 bases lay outside the gene matches. Here the CDR3 reads CASSLYTSGLFFEINNEQFF. The CDR3 region has the DNA TGTGCCAGCAGTTTGTATACTAGCGGCCTATTCTTTGAAATTAACAATGAGCAGTTCTTC.

This chain links TRBV10-3 with TRBJ2-3; 9 positions match TRBD2. CDR3 size: 14 residues. The V gene end was trimmed by 10 bases and the J gene end by 5 bases; junction bases not matched to a gene: 10. Germline V gene sequence: CDR1 ENHRY, CDR2 SYGVKD. The CDR3: CATRTSVGGDTQYF. In DNA form, the CDR3 reads TGTGCCACCAGGACTAGCGTGGGGGGAGATACGCAGTATTTT.

The chain employs TRBV27 and TRBJ2-1; TRBD1 might be the D (6 bases). Germline V gives CDR1 MNHEY, CDR2 SMNVEV (reference sequence). V was pared by 7 bases and J by 7 bases, with 20 bases between. The CDR3 extends over 15 amino acids. CDR3 sequence (DNA): TGTGCCAGCACCTCTACAGGGACCCTACGGAATGAGCAGTTCTTC. This codes for CASTSTGTLRNEQFF.

The chain has TRBV5-1 and TRBJ2-7; 12 positions agree with TRBD2. The V segment lost 4 bases and the J segment 5 bases; nucleotides outside the gene matches: 4. CDR1 is SGHRS and CDR2 is YFSETQ in the germline V gene. The CDR3 consists of 14 residues. CDR3 nucleotides: TGCGCCAGCAGCCTCACTAGCGGGGGGAACGAGCAGTACTTC. Translating gives CASSLTSGGNEQYF.

This clonotype occurred many times. The chain recombines TRBV4-1 with TRBJ2-5; weak D call: TRBD1 (6 bases). In germline, CDR1 is MGHRA, CDR2 YSYEKL. V gave up 6 bases and J gave up 4 bases, with 12 bases separating them. CDR3 length equals 13 residues. CDR3 region: CASSREGGETQYF. DNA for the CDR3: TGCGCCAGCAGTCGCGAAGGGGGAGAGACCCAGTACTTC.

This clonotype was counted only a few times. The chain joins TRBV21-1 to TRBJ1-6; the DNA was not compared with TRBD1, the D call given in the table. TRBV21-1 is a pseudogene segment. The CDR3 covers 16 residues. CDR3 in DNA: TGTGCCAGCTGCTTGACAGGGGGAAGGACGGATTCACCCCTCCACTTT. Translated, it gives CASCLTGGRTDSPLHF.

In DNA form, the CDR3 reads TGTGCCAGCAGTGCTATGGGACAGGTCAATCAGCCCCAGCATTTT. It translates to CASSAMGQVNQPQHF. V gene TRBV28 combines with J gene TRBJ1-5; TRBD1 matches at 8 bases. The CDR3 is 15 amino acids. V lost 5 bases, J lost 3 bases, and 6 bases stayed unmatched. The germline gives CDR1 MDHEN, CDR2 SYDVKM. The full variable domain, completed using reference TRBV28 and TRBJ1-5, is DVKVTQSSRYLVKRTGEKVFLECVQDMDHENMFWYRQDPGLGLRLIYFSYDVKMKEKGDIPEGYSVSREKKERFSLILESASTNQTSMYLCASSAMGQVNQPQHFGDGTRLSIL.

The CDR3 protein is CASSVGHAQETQYF. The CDR3 nucleotides read TGTGCCAGCAGCGTAGGGCACGCCCAAGAGACCCAGTACTTC. The chain couples TRBV9 to TRBJ2-5; D not resolved. CDR3 length: 14 residues. V was shortened by 0 bases and J by 1 base, with 7 bases between the two germline ends. Per the germline V gene, CDR1 is SGDLS and CDR2 is YYNGEE.

The chain carries TRBV7-9 and TRBJ2-3; TRBD2 matches 11 bases. The CDR3 covers 19 residues. V shed 7 bases and J 2 bases; nucleotides not matched to a gene: 17. CDR1 and CDR2 (germline): SEHNR, FQNEAQ (reference sequence). The CDR3 protein is CASTLTKASGGPFTDTQYF. The CDR3 region has the DNA TGTGCCAGCACCCTCACCAAGGCTAGCGGGGGGCCTTTCACAGATACGCAGTATTTT.

This clonotype was picked up a small number of times. This rearrangement joins TRBV9 to TRBJ2-1; no firm D call. The length of the CDR3 is 17 residues. Germline V gene lookup returns CDR1 SGDLS and CDR2 YYNGEE. Trimming took off 3 bases at V and 1 base at J, with 17 bases between the two ends. The CDR3 bases are TGTGCCAGCAGCGGACCCATAGGGATCTCGTCCTACAATGAGCAGTTCTTC. Protein product: CASSGPIGISSYNEQFF.

The chain has TRBV12-3 or TRBV12-4 and TRBJ2-1; D is ambiguous. CDR3 length: 12 residues. V lost 10 bases to trimming and J lost 5 bases, with 12 bases between them. CDR3 sequence reads: CAICVIDNEQFF. CDR3 coding DNA: TGTGCCATCTGCGTTATTGACAATGAGCAGTTCTTC.